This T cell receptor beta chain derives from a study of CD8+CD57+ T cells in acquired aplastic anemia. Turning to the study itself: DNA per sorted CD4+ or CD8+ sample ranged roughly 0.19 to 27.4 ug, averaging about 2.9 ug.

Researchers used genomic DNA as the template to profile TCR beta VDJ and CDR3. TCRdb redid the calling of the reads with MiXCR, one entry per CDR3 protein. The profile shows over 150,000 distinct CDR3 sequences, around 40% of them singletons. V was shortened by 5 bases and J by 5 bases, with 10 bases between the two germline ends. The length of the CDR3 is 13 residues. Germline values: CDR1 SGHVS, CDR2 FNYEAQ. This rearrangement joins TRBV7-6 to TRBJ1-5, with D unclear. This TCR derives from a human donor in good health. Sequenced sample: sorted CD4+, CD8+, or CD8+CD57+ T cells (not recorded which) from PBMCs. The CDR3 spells CASSPKSDQPQHF. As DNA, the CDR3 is TGTGCCAGCAGCCCCAAAAGTGATCAGCCCCAGCATTTT.